Each of the 6 T cell receptor beta chains below was sequenced from the same sample in a study of human T cells and chemical hapten exposure. TCRdb re-analysed the RACE reads in MiXCR, keeping a single row per CDR3 protein. The sample consists of more than 65,000 distinct CDR3 sequences, approximately 32% of them appearing once. Sample time point: patch test 1, 2 weeks after DPC sensitization. Specified treatment: therapeutic diphenylcyclopropenone sensitization with weekly scalp DPC. The specimen was whole blood, collected in connection with sensitization to the hapten diphenylcyclopropenone (DPC). These receptors all stem from a man aged 35 to 55 with alopecia areata. Some clones in this sample may be carry-over from other donors' samples.

This clonotype has only a few counts. The chain carries TRBV25-1 and TRBJ2-7, with TRBD1 matching over 8 bases. Germline CDR1 reads MGHDK; CDR2 reads SYGVNS. The CDR3 loop spans 14 amino acids. With V trimmed by 3 bases and J by 9 bases, 10 bases remained unmatched. The CDR3 nucleotides read TGTGCCAGCAGTGACCGGACAGGGCCGAAGGGGCAGTACTTC. Protein: CASSDRTGPKGQYF.

This chain uses TRBV28 with TRBJ1-5; 10 nucleotides match TRBD1. The CDR3 is made up of 15 amino acids. Germline CDR1 MDHEN, CDR2 SYDVKM. Trimming at V came to 8 bases and at J to 1 base, leaving 5 bases not matched to a gene. As DNA, the CDR3 is TGTGCCAGCGGGACAGGGGTCGGAAGCAATCAGCCCCAGCATTTT. It yields the protein CASGTGVGSNQPQHF.

The V and J genes are TRBV7-9 and TRBJ1-4; 10 bases map to TRBD1. Germline CDR1 is SEHNR and CDR2 is FQNEAQ (reference sequence). This CDR3 has 17 residues. V gave up 4 bases and J gave up 4 bases; unmatched junction bases: 9. CDR3 region: CASSSPRDRGLNEKLFF. The CDR3 DNA sequence: TGTGCCAGCAGCTCACCCCGGGACAGGGGTCTTAATGAAAAACTGTTTTTT. Together with reference TRBV7-9 and TRBJ1-4, the CDR3 gives the full variable domain: DTGVSQNPRHKITKRGQNVTFRCDPISEHNRLYWYRQTLGQGPEFLTYFQNEAQLEKSRLLSDRFSAERPKGSFSTLEIQRTEQGDSAMYLCASSSPRDRGLNEKLFFGSGTQLSVL.

This clonotype has a handful of counts. This chain joins TRBV5-6 and TRBJ2-3; either TRBD1 or TRBD2 may fit D (5 bases each). Trimming shortened V by 3 bases and J by 4 bases, and 15 bases separated the two germline ends. The CDR3 is 15 amino acids. CDR1 and CDR2 (germline): SGHDT, YYEEEE. The CDR3 region is CASSSTWGSPDTQYF. The CDR3 DNA is TGTGCCAGCAGCTCGACCTGGGGGAGCCCAGATACGCAGTATTTT. The full variable domain, its missing parts supplied by reference TRBV5-6 and TRBJ2-3, is DAGVTQSPTHLIKTRGQQVTLRCSPKSGHDTVSWYQQALGQGPQFIFQYYEEEERQRGNFPDRFSGHQFPNYSSELNVNALLLGDSALYLCASSSTWGSPDTQYFGPGTRLTVL.

This chain uses TRBV11-2 with TRBJ1-1; D uncertain. This CDR3 has 11 residues. V dropped 5 bases and J dropped 6 bases, with 7 bases sitting between them. The V gene's germline CDR1 is SGHAT and CDR2 FQNNGV. The chain's CDR3 is CASSRYSEAFF. In nucleotides, the CDR3 is TGTGCCAGCAGCCGATACTCTGAAGCTTTCTTT.

The V call is TRBV20-1, the J call TRBJ2-4; TRBD1 aligns across 7 bases. The germline CDR1 and CDR2 sequences are DFQATT and SNEGSKA (reference sequence). The CDR3 has 15 amino acids. Trimming removed 8 bases from V and 0 bases from J; junction bases left unmatched: 10. The CDR3 protein is CSQGQPGIAKNIQYF. In DNA form, the CDR3 reads TGCAGTCAGGGACAGCCGGGTATAGCCAAAAACATTCAGTACTTC.